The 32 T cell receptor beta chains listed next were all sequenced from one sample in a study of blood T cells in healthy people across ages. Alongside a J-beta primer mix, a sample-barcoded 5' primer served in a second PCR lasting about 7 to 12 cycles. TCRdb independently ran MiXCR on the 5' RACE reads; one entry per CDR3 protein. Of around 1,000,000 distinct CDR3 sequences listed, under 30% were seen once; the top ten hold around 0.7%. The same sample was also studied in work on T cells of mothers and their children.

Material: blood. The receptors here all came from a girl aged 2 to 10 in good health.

This chain's CDR3 is CASSSDYYYNEQFF. As DNA, the CDR3 is TGTGCCAGCAGCTCGGACTATTACTACAATGAGCAGTTCTTC. The genes are TRBV5-5 and TRBJ2-1; D possibly corresponds to TRBD2 (6 bases). V lost 3 bases to trimming and J lost 3 bases, with 10 bases between them. The CDR3 is 14 amino acids. Germline-derived CDR1 and CDR2 are SGHKS and YYEKEE (reference sequence).

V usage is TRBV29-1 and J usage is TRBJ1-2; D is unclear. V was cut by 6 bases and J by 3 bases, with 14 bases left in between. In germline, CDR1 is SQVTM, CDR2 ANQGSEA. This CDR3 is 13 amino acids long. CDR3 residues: CSVSIGNDYGYTF. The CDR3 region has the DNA TGCAGCGTATCGATAGGGAACGACTATGGCTACACCTTC.

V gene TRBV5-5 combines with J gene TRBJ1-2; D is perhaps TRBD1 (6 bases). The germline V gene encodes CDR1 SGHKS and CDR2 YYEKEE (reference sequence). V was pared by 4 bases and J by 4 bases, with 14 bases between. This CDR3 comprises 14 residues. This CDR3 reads CASSPVDSTYGYTF. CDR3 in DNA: TGTGCCAGCAGCCCGGTGGACAGTACCTATGGCTACACCTTC. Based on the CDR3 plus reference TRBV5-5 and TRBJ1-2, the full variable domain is DAGVTQSPTHLIKTRGQQVTLRCSPISGHKSVSWYQQVLGQGPQFIFQYYEKEERGRGNFPDRFSARQFPNYSSELNVNALLLGDSALYLCASSPVDSTYGYTFGSGTRLTVV.

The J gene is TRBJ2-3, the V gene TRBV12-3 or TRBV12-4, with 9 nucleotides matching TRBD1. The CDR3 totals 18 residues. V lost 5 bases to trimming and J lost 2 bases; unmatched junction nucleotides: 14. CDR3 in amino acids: CASSALRSGTGITDTQYF. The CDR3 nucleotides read TGTGCCAGCAGTGCGTTAAGGTCCGGGACAGGGATCACAGATACGCAGTATTTT.

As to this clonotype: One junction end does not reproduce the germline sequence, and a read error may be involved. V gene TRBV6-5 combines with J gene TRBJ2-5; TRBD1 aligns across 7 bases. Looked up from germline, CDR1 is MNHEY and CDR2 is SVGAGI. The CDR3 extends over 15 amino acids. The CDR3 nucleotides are TGTGCCAGCAGCCCGGCACAGGGGAATCAAGAGACCCAGCACTTC. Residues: CASSPAQGNQETQHF.

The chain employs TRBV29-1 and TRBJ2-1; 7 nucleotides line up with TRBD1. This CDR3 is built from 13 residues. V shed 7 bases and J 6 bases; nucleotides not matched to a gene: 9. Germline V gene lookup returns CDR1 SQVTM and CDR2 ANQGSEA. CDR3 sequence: CSGGTATVNEQFF. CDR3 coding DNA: TGCAGCGGGGGGACAGCTACCGTCAATGAGCAGTTCTTC.

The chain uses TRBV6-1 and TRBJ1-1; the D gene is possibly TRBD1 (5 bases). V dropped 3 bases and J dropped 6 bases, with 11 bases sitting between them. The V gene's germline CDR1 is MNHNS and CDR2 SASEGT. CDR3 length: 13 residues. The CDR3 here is CASSERGESEAFF. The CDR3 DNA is TGTGCCAGCAGTGAGCGGGGGGAGTCTGAAGCTTTCTTT.

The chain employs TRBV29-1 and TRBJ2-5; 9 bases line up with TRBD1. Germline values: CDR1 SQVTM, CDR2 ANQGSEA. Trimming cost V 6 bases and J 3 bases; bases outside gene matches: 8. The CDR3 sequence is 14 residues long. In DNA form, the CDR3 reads TGCAGCGTCGTACCGGGACAGGGAGAAGAGACCCAGTACTTC. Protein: CSVVPGQGEETQYF.

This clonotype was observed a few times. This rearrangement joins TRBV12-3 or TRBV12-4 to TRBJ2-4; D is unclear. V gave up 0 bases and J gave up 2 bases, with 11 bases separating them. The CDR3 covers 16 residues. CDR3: CASSLAGLFSKNIQYF. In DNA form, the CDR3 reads TGTGCCAGCAGTTTAGCGGGTTTATTTTCCAAAAACATTCAGTACTTC.

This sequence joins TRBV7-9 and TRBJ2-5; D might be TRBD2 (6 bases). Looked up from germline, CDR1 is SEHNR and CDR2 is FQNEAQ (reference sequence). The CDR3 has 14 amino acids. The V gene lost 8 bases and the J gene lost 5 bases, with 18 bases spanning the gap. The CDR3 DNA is TGTGCCAGCCACGAGGAGTTCGCGGGGGAGACCCAGTACTTC. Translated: CASHEEFAGETQYF.

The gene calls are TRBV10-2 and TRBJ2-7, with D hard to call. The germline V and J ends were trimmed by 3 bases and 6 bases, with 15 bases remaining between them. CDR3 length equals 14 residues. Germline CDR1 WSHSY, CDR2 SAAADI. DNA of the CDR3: TGCGCCAGCAGTGATCCATTATCCCCCCTCGAGCAGTACTTC. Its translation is CASSDPLSPLEQYF.

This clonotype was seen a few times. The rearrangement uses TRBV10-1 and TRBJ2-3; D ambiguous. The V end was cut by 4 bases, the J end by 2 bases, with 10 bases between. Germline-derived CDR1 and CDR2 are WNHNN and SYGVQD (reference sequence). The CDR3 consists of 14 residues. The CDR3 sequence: CASSGPLTTDTQYF. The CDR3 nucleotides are TGCGCCAGCAGTGGGCCTTTGACCACAGATACGCAGTATTTT.

CDR3 protein: CSALAGPSRDTQYF. CDR3 DNA: TGCAGTGCCTTAGCGGGCCCCTCGAGAGATACGCAGTATTTT. V and J are TRBV20-1 and TRBJ2-3; TRBD2 matches 7 bases. After removal of 6 bases from V and 5 bases from J, the junction contained 11 bases not matched to a gene. Germline V gives CDR1 DFQATT, CDR2 SNEGSKA (reference sequence). The CDR3 is 14 residues long.

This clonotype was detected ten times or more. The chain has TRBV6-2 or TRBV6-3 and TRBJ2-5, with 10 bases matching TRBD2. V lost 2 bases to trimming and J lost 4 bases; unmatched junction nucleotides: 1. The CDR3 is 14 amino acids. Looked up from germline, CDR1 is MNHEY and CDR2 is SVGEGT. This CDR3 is CASSYRLAGETQYF. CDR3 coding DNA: TGTGCCAGCAGTTACCGACTAGCGGGAGAGACCCAGTACTTC.

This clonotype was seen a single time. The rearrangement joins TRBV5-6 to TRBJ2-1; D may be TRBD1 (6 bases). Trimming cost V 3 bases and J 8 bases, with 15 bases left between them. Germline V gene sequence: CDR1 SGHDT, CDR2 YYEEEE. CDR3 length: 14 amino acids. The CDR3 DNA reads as TGTGCCAGCAGCTGGGGTACGGCAGGGGATGAGCAGTTCTTC. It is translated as CASSWGTAGDEQFF.

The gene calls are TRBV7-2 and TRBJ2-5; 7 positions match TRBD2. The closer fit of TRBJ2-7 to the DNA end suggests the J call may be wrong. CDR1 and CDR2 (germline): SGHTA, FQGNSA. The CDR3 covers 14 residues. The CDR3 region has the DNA TGTGCCAGCAGCCCTGGGGGAGGGTATCACGAGCAGTACTTC. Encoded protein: CASSPGGGYHEQYF.

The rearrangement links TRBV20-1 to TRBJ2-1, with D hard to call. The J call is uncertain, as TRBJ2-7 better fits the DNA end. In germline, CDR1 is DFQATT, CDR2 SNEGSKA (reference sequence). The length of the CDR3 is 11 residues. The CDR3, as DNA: TGCAGTGCTAGAGATGCTCACGAGCAGTACTTC. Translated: CSARDAHEQYF.

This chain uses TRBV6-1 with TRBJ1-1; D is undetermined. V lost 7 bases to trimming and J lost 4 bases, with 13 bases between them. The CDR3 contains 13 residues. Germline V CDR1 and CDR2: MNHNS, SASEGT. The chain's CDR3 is CASTSQGSTEAFF. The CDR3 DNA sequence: TGTGCCAGCACCTCTCAAGGGAGCACTGAAGCTTTCTTT.

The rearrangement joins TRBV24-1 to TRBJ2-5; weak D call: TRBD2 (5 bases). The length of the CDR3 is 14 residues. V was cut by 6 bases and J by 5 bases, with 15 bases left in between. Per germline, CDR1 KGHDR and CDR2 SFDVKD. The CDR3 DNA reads TGTGCCACCAGTTCTTCTAGCCGCGGGGAGACCCAGTACTTC. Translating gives CATSSSSRGETQYF.

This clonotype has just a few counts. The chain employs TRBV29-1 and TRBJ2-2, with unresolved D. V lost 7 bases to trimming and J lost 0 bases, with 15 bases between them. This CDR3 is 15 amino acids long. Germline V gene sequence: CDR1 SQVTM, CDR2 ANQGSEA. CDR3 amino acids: CSASGGLSNTGELFF. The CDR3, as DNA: TGCAGCGCATCTGGTGGCCTGTCGAACACCGGGGAGCTGTTTTTT.

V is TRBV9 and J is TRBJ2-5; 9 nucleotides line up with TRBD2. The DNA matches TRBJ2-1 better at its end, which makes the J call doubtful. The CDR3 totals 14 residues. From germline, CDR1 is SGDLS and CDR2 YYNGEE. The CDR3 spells CASSDSSGVVEQFF. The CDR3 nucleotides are TGTGCCAGCAGCGATTCTAGCGGGGTAGTTGAGCAGTTCTTC.

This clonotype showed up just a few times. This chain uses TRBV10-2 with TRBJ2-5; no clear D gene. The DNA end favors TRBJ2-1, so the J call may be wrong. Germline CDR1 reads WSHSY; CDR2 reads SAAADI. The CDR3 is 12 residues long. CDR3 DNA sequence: TGCGCCAGCAGTGCTTTTTCGGGTGAGCAGTTCTTC. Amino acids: CASSAFSGEQFF.

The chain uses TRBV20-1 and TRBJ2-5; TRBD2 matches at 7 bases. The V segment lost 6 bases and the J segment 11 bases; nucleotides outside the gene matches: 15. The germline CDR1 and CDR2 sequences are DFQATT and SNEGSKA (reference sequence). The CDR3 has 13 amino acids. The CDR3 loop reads CSAVSSGTREQYF. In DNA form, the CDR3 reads TGCAGTGCCGTTTCTAGCGGTACGCGAGAGCAGTACTTC.

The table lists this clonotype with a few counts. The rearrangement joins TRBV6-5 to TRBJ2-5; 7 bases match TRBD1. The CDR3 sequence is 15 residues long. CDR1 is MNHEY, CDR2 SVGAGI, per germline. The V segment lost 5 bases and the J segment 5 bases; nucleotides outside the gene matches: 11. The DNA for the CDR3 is TGTGCCAGCAGTCCTCCGGCCAGGGGGAGTGAGACCCAGTACTTC. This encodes CASSPPARGSETQYF.

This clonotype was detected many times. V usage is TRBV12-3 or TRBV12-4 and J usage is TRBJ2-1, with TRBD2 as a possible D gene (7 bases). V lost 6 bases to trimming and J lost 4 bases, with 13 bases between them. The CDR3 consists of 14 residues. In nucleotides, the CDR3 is TGTGCCAGCAGCCCCGGGGGGCGATACAATGAGCAGTTCTTC. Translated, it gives CASSPGGRYNEQFF.

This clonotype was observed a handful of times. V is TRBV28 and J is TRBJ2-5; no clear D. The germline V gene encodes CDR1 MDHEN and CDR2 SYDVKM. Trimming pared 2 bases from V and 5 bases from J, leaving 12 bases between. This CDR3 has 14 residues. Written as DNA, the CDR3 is TGTGCCAGCAGTTTAGCTGCGGAGAGGGAGACCCAGTACTTC. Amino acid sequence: CASSLAAERETQYF.

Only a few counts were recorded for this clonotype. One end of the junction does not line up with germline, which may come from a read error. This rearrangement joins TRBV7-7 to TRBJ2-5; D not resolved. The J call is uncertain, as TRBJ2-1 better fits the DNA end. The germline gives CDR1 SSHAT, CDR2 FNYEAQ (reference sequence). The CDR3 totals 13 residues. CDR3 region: CASSTGGPNEQFF. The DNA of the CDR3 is TGTGCTAGCAGCACCGGTGGCCCCAATGAGCAGTTCTTC.

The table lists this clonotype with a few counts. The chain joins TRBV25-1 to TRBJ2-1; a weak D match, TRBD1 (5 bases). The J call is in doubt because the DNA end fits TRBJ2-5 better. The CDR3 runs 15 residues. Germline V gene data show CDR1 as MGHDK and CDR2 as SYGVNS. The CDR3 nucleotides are TGTGCCAGCAGTGAGTCGTCAGGGTTAATGGAGACCCAGTACTTC. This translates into CASSESSGLMETQYF.

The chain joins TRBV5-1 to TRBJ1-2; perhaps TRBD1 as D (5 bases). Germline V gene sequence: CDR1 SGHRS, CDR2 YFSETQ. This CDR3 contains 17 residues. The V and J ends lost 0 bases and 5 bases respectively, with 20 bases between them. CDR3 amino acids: CASSLEDIPRAGYGYTF. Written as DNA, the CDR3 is TGCGCCAGCAGCTTGGAGGACATACCTCGGGCGGGGTATGGCTACACCTTC.

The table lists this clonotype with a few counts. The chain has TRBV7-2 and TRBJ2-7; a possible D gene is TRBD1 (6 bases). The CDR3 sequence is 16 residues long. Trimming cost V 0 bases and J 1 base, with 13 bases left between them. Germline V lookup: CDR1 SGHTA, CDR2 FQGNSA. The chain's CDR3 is CASSLAGASPSYEQYF. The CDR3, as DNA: TGTGCCAGCAGCTTAGCGGGGGCTAGCCCATCCTACGAGCAGTACTTC.

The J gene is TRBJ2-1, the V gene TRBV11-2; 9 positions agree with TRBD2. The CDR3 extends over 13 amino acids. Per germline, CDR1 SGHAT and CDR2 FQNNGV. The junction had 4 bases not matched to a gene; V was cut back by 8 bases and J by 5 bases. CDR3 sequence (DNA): TGTGCCAGCCTAGCGGGAATCCACAATGAGCAGTTCTTC. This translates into CASLAGIHNEQFF. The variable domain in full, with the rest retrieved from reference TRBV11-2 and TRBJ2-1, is EAGVAQSPRYKIIEKRQSVAFWCNPISGHATLYWYQQILGQGPKLLIQFQNNGVVDDSQLPKDRFSAERLKGVDSTLKIQPAKLEDSAVYLCASLAGIHNEQFFGPGTRLTVL.

The CDR3 spells CSATDRSSGNEQFF. Here the CDR3 DNA reads TGCAGTGCTACGGACAGATCATCCGGCAATGAGCAGTTCTTC. J is TRBJ2-1 and V is TRBV20-1; the D gene is possibly TRBD1 (6 bases). V lost 4 bases and J 6 bases, leaving 16 bases between the germline ends. This CDR3 region has 14 residues. CDR1 DFQATT and CDR2 SNEGSKA come from the germline V gene (reference sequence).